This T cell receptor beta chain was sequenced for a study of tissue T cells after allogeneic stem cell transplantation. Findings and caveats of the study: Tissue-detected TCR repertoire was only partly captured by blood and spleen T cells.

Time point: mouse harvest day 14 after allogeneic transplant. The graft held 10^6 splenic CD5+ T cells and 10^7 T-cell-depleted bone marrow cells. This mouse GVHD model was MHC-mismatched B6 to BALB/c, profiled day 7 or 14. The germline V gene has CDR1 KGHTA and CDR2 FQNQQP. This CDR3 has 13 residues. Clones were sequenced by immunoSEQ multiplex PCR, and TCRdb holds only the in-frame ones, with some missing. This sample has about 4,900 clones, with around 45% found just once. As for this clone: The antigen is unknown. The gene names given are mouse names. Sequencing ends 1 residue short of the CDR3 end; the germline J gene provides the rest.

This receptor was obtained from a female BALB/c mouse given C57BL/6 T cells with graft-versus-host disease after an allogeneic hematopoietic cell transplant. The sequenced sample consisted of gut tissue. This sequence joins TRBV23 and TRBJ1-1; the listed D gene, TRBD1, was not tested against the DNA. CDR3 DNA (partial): TGCTCCAGCAGTCAAGAGGGTTCCACAGAAGTCTTC. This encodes CSSSQEGSTEVF. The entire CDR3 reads CSSSQEGSTEVFF.